These T cell receptor beta chains were read from a single sample in a study of patients and donors after allogeneic stem cell transplantation. One entry per CDR3 protein results from TCRdb running MiXCR on the RT-PCR reads. The sample includes about 960,000 distinct CDR3 sequences, about a sixth of them seen just once. The material sequenced was blood, either unsorted or a sorted T cell fraction (not recorded which). The receptors were sampled from a human donor who was either an allogeneic HSCT recipient or a stem cell or donor lymphocyte infusion donor (not recorded which). It is not recorded whose cells these are; they may come from a transplant donor. Both conserved end residues are part of each CDR3. Fields, in order: D gene, clone size, V gene, J gene, CDR3 protein, CDR3 DNA. A D gene is named only where the DNA matches it firmly. A row's size may be missing; if present it is once, few, many or a size class.

>TRBD2|few|TRBV4-2|TRBJ2-5
CASSQASGAKETQYF
TGTGCCAGCAGCCAAGCTAGCGGGGCAAAAGAGACCCAGTACTTC
>NA|few|TRBV12-3/TRBV12-4|TRBJ2-1
CASTDRSVGEQFF
TGTGCCAGCACAGATAGGAGCGTAGGTGAGCAGTTCTTC
>TRBD2|NA|TRBV30|TRBJ2-1
CAWSVRGTSGSNEQFF
TGTGCCTGGAGTGTACGGGGGACTAGCGGCTCCAATGAGCAGTTCTTC
>TRBD1|few|TRBV12-3/TRBV12-4|TRBJ1-4
CASSSGGQRGEKLFF
TGTGCCAGCAGTTCAGGGGGCCAACGGGGAGAAAAACTGTTTTTT
>NA|few|TRBV28|TRBJ1-2
CASSLLDIGYTF
TGTGCCAGCAGTTTATTAGACATTGGCTACACCTTC
>NA|few|TRBV20-1|TRBJ2-7
CSARSPSSYEQYF
TGCAGTGCTAGAAGCCCCAGCTCCTACGAGCAGTACTTC
>NA|NA|TRBV11-3|TRBJ2-5
CASSPTRGQGKTQYF
TGTGCCAGCAGCCCGACCCGAGGGCAGGGCAAGACCCAGTACTTC
>NA|NA|TRBV5-6|TRBJ1-4
CASRNSDTSNEKLFF
TGTGCCAGCAGGAACTCGGACACCTCTAATGAAAAACTGTTTTTT
>NA|NA|TRBV6-2/TRBV6-3|TRBJ1-2
CASTNRKRGLRDGYTF
TGTGCCAGCACGAACCGAAAACGGGGGCTGAGGGATGGCTACACCTTC
>NA|NA|TRBV7-2|TRBJ2-1
CASSLAGRSMGEQFF
TGTGCCAGCAGCTTAGCAGGGAGGAGTATGGGTGAGCAGTTCTTC
>TRBD1|NA|TRBV3-1|TRBJ1-4
CASSQDHGQGPLREKLFF
TGTGCCAGCAGCCAAGATCATGGACAGGGTCCATTGAGGGAAAAACTGTTTTTT
>NA|few|TRBV27|TRBJ1-1
CASSLSMGSATEAFF
TGTGCCAGCAGTCTCTCCATGGGATCTGCCACTGAAGCTTTCTTT
>NA|NA|TRBV7-2|TRBJ2-2
CASGRLSIFSGELFF
TGTGCCAGCGGGAGGTTGAGCATTTTTTCCGGGGAGCTGTTTTTT
>NA|NA|TRBV15|TRBJ2-1
CATSRGLGNEQFF
TGTGCCACCAGCAGAGGCCTTGGCAATGAGCAGTTCTTC
>NA|many|TRBV27|TRBJ1-2
CASSLRGLDGYTF
TGTGCCAGCAGTTTAAGGGGTCTGGATGGCTACACCTTC
>TRBD1|NA|TRBV29-1|TRBJ2-6
CSVGKGTGPERANVLTF
TGCAGCGTTGGCAAAGGGACAGGTCCGGAACGGGCCAACGTCCTGACTTTC
>NA|NA|TRBV27|TRBJ1-5
CASQSSRGWQVNQPQHF
TGTGCCAGCCAGTCGTCTCGCGGTTGGCAGGTTAATCAGCCCCAGCATTTT
>NA|NA|TRBV7-3|TRBJ2-2
CASSLAGHYTGELFF
TGTGCCAGCAGCTTGGCGGGACACTACACCGGGGAGCTGTTTTTT
>NA|few|TRBV6-5|TRBJ2-2
CASSYPQDSTGELFF
TGTGCCAGCAGTTACCCCCAGGACAGCACCGGGGAGCTGTTTTTT
>NA|NA|TRBV6-5|TRBJ1-2
CASSLLGTASRYTF
TGTGCCAGCAGCTTACTCGGGACGGCAAGCCGCTACACCTTC
>NA|few|TRBV7-3|TRBJ2-1
CASSFHRGLGFQEQFF
TGTGCCAGCAGCTTCCACAGGGGACTTGGGTTTCAAGAGCAGTTCTTC
>TRBD2|NA|TRBV12-3/TRBV12-4|TRBJ2-1
CASRVAGAYNEQFF
TGTGCCAGCAGAGTAGCGGGGGCCTACAATGAGCAGTTCTTC
>NA|NA|TRBV7-9|TRBJ1-1
CASSLSGAGTEAFF
TGTGCCAGCAGCTTATCGGGCGCTGGAACTGAAGCTTTCTTT
>NA|few|TRBV6-1|TRBJ2-2
CASRPGSRRGRGELFF
TGTGCCAGCAGACCTGGATCAAGGAGGGGGCGTGGGGAGCTGTTTTTT
>TRBD2|few|TRBV4-1|TRBJ2-2
CASSSGLAGMITGELFF
TGCGCCAGCAGCTCCGGACTAGCGGGGATGATCACCGGGGAGCTGTTTTTT
>NA|few|TRBV7-9|TRBJ2-3
CASTPEQGNTQYF
TGTGCCAGCACCCCCGAACAGGGCAATACGCAGTATTTT
>NA|NA|TRBV21-1|TRBJ2-5
CASSKVRLNPKTQYF
TGTGCCAGCAGCAAAGTGCGACTGAATCCCAAGACCCAGTACTTC
>NA|NA|TRBV12-3/TRBV12-4|TRBJ2-7
CASSLTPWQTYEQYF
TGTGCCAGCAGTTTGACCCCCTGGCAGACCTACGAGCAGTACTTC